This T cell receptor beta chain was retrieved from a study of blood T cell repertoires in COVID-19 (dated by TCRdb to about 2020). For context, the study as a whole: Samples from collaborators originated in the United States, Italy and Spain and spanned both the acute and convalescent phases of COVID-19. The material from the prospective study consisted of cDNA or gDNA derived from T cells, B-cell-depleted T cells, or PBMCs. The repertoires were released in a freely available public database meant as a resource for research on the immune response to SARS-CoV-2. The sample metadata nearly always contained a de-identified subject ID, COVID-19 status, age in years and sex. Subjects who had been exposed to COVID-19, were actively infected with it, or had recovered from it provided the deeply sampled blood TCRbeta repertoires that made up the dataset. The samples were drawn from the first 160 participants of the ongoing ImmuneRACE study and from roughly 1,300 subjects provided by 6 global collaborators. Where available, HLA class I and class II types were obtained from metadata supplied by the sample provider rather than from assay-based typing.

Study-wide findings and limitations: Clinical and demographic metadata were provided uncurated, with the amount varying by source and participant.

As to this clone: The specificity of this receptor is unknown. Within one base of it there is no much larger clone, and no base qualities were kept.

Collaborating institutions collected whole blood in K2EDTA tubes following their own protocols. For TCRbeta analysis, collaborators shipped samples in one of three forms: frozen whole blood, isolated PBMCs, or DNA extracted from either of those sample types. The immunoSEQ Assay, a bias-controlled multiplex PCR, was used to amplify TCRbeta CDR3 regions from genomic DNA. The study's processing was this. The number of nucleated cells in each sample was estimated by amplification of reference gene primers within the assay. Sequence reads were collapsed and filtered to measure the absolute abundance of every unique TCRbeta CDR3 rearrangement. For each sample, productive Simpson clonality was calculated by taking the square root of Simpson's diversity index across productive rearrangements. Held by TCRdb, this immuneACCESS table contains in-frame sequences only and omits some clones. Under half of the omission traces to an unresolved V gene where checked; the cause of the rest is unknown. D and trimming were read from the DNA, whereas the V and J calls and clone size are those reported in that table. Across this sample there are under 130,000 clones, with more than 80% seen only once. In total, the top ten clones hold about 12% of the sample.

This clonotype was obtained from a human donor in a cohort sampled during active COVID-19. Sequencing input: peripheral blood.

CDR3 loop: CASSPGTGIFGYEQYF. The nucleotide sequence is TGTGCCAGCAGCCCCGGGACAGGGATATTTGGGTACGAGCAGTACTTC. Recombination joined TRBV7-6 with TRBJ2-7; 9 nucleotides in the junction match TRBD1. The CDR3, cysteine through phenylalanine, is 16 amino acids long. Only CDR3 DNA remains: 48 bases, in frame from the first base. CDR1 is given as SGHVS and CDR2 as FNYEAQ, both from the germline V gene. Trimming leaves V shorter by 5 bases and J shorter by 4 bases, with the junction holding 12 bases beyond the gene matches.